This TCR beta chain was identified in a study of CD8+ T cells in alopecia areata. Study at large: The tofacitinib course ran for 6 to 18 months and was followed by 6 months off drug.

This CDR3 comprises 16 residues. Per the germline V gene, CDR1 is MNHEY and CDR2 is SMNVEV (reference sequence). V shed 2 bases and J shed 0 bases, with 10 bases lying between them. Study outcomes and limitations: Any link of baseline CD8+ expansion to response, resting on one nonresponder, remains uncertain. There were many expanded lesional clones persisting in scalp and blood during tofacitinib.

Specified treatment: oral pan-JAK inhibitor, 5-10 mg twice daily. Reverse transcription of extracted RNA yielded cDNA, which provided the sequencing template. The table came from immunoSEQ multiplex PCR; TCRdb's copy has only in-frame clones and leaves some out. In the table there are 120,000 or so clones, 60% to 65% of which are singletons. Concerning this clone itself: Its antigen is still unknown.

Here the sequenced sample was CD4+ T cells sorted from blood, taken at week 4, from a patient treated with tofacitinib. This receptor was taken from a human donor with alopecia areata. The rearrangement joins TRBV27 to TRBJ2-2, with D uncertain. For the CDR3, the DNA is TGTGCCAGCAGTTTAAGGCCGGTCTCGAACACCGGGGAGCTGTTTTTT. Residues: CASSLRPVSNTGELFF.